The clone carrying this TCR beta chain was counted a few times. Its matching antigen is unknown. V gave up 4 bases and J gave up 2 bases, with 11 bases separating them. This CDR3 is built from 13 residues. The germline CDR1 and CDR2 sequences are DFQATT and SNEGSKA (reference sequence). MiXCR, applied by TCRdb to the 5' RACE reads, yields one record per CDR3 protein. The table shows about 1.7 million distinct CDR3 sequences, with 32% occurring only once. The data were obtained in a study of identical twins. General observations from the study: Conclusions came from cross-sectional statistical analysis, not from following the same donors. Beta out-of-frame twin sharing showed a weaker excess. Fewer insertions characterized abundant cord blood beta clonotypes, whereas memory repertoires showed none.

Each donor (without exception) was a healthy Caucasian. The chain employs TRBV20-1 and TRBJ2-5; perhaps D is TRBD1 or TRBD2 (5 bases each). The sequence was collected from a newborn girl in good health. The sequencing input was cord blood. The DNA of the CDR3 is TGCAGTGCTACCGGGACGGGACAAGAGACCCAGTACTTC. This sequence encodes CSATGTGQETQYF.